These 15 T cell receptor beta chains originate from one sample sequenced in a study of response to subunit inactivated influenza vaccine. TCRdb analysed the RT-PCR reads with MiXCR anew, one entry per CDR3 protein. The repertoire includes 500,000 to 550,000 distinct CDR3 sequences, approximately 6.9% of them detected once, and about an eighth sits in the top ten. Sequencing used PBMCs from blood, obtained around 25 months after vaccination. These receptor sequences come from a man between 50 and 69 years old who received an inactivated influenza vaccine.

This clonotype was seen a handful of times. This chain links TRBV5-1 with TRBJ2-1; 15 bases are a match to TRBD2. The J segment lost 9 bases and the V segment lost 0 bases, leaving 10 bases of the junction unmatched. The length of the CDR3 is 18 residues. The germline V gene has CDR1 SGHRS and CDR2 YFSETQ. The DNA of the CDR3 is TGCGCCAGCAGCTTGGTTGTTGGGGGACTAGCGGGAGGTAGTGAGCAGTTCTTC. Amino acids: CASSLVVGGLAGGSEQFF.

This clonotype was counted a few times. The gene calls are TRBV13 and TRBJ2-7, with D hard to call. Trimming left V 5 bases short and J 2 bases short, with 10 bases between. The CDR3 extends over 13 amino acids. CDR1 is PRHDT and CDR2 is FYEKMQ in the germline V gene (reference sequence). The CDR3 is CASSSIAAYEQYF. The CDR3 DNA follows: TGTGCCAGCAGCAGTATAGCAGCCTACGAGCAGTACTTC.

This clonotype was counted ten times or more. V gene TRBV20-1 combines with J gene TRBJ2-3; 10 bases line up with TRBD2. Germline trimming cut 1 base from V and 1 base from J; bases unmatched to any gene: 2. Germline CDR1 is DFQATT and CDR2 is SNEGSKA (reference sequence). The CDR3 has 15 amino acids. This chain's CDR3 is CSARALAGGTDTQYF. The DNA of the CDR3 is TGCAGTGCTAGAGCCCTAGCGGGGGGCACAGATACGCAGTATTTT.

A word on this clonotype: A junction boundary mismatches the germline segment, possibly from a read error. This chain joins TRBV15 and TRBJ1-5, with D tentatively TRBD1 (5 bases). CDR1 and CDR2 from the germline V gene are LNHNV and YYDKDF (reference sequence). This CDR3 is 13 amino acids long. The CDR3 DNA reads as TGTGCCACCAGCAGGGACAAATATCAGCCCGAGCATTTT. Amino acids: CATSRDKYQPEHF.

This clonotype was counted a few times. The V and J genes are TRBV7-7 and TRBJ2-2, with TRBD2 as a possible D gene (7 bases). Germline V CDR1 and CDR2: SSHAT, FNYEAQ (reference sequence). This CDR3 has 14 amino acids. With 5 bases removed from V and 5 bases from J, the gap between germline ends came to 12 bases. The CDR3 spells CASSPGGRTGELFF. The CDR3 nucleotides read TGTGCCAGCAGCCCCGGGGGGCGGACCGGGGAGCTGTTTTTT.

This clonotype was recorded at least ten times. The V gene is TRBV13, the J gene TRBJ2-7; 9 bases match TRBD1. Germline CDR1 reads PRHDT; CDR2 reads FYEKMQ (reference sequence). This CDR3 spans 12 amino acids. V lost 5 bases to trimming and J lost 6 bases; unmatched junction nucleotides: 2. The CDR3 region is CASSEGQGEQYF. The DNA of the CDR3 is TGTGCCAGCAGCGAGGGACAGGGCGAGCAGTACTTC.

This clonotype was detected a few times. The chain recombines TRBV5-5 with TRBJ2-1, with a tentative D call TRBD2 (8 bases). The germline V gene has CDR1 SGHKS and CDR2 YYEKEE (reference sequence). Between the trimmed V and J ends, which lost 6 bases and 2 bases, there was a span of 15 bases. This CDR3 comprises 15 residues. In DNA form, the CDR3 reads TGTGCCAGCATTCCCGGGAGGGGGCCCTACAATGAGCAGTTCTTC. Residues: CASIPGRGPYNEQFF. Complete variable domain (other parts from reference TRBV5-5 and TRBJ2-1): DAGVTQSPTHLIKTRGQQVTLRCSPISGHKSVSWYQQVLGQGPQFIFQYYEKEERGRGNFPDRFSARQFPNYSSELNVNALLLGDSALYLCASIPGRGPYNEQFFGPGTRLTVL.

The genes are TRBV20-1 and TRBJ1-4; D not resolved. Germline CDR1 and CDR2: DFQATT and SNEGSKA (reference sequence). Trimming took 4 bases from V and 8 from J, leaving 14 bases between them. This CDR3 spans 13 amino acids. CDR3 nucleotide sequence: TGCAGTGCTACTGAGACAAGGATGGAAAAACTGTTTTTT. The encoded protein is CSATETRMEKLFF.

CDR3 nucleotide sequence: TGCGCCAGCAGCTTGGTTCTTAAGAGGGCCTCCTCCTACGAGCAGTACTTC. Translated, it gives CASSLVLKRASSYEQYF. V gene TRBV5-1 combines with J gene TRBJ2-7, with D perhaps matching TRBD2 (5 bases). The CDR3 contains 17 residues. Per the germline V gene, CDR1 is SGHRS and CDR2 is YFSETQ. V lost 0 bases to trimming and J lost 0 bases, with 16 bases between them.

This clonotype was seen only a few times. This chain joins TRBV4-1 and TRBJ2-1, with D tentatively TRBD1 or TRBD2 (5 bases each). Trimming shortened V by 4 bases and J by 0 bases, and 16 bases separated the two germline ends. The CDR3 is 17 amino acids. Germline assignment: CDR1 MGHRA and CDR2 YSYEKL. CDR3 region: CASSRRGVKGSYNEQFF. For the CDR3, the DNA is TGCGCCAGCAGCCGAAGAGGGGTAAAGGGCTCCTACAATGAGCAGTTCTTC.

This clonotype was detected only a few times. The CDR3 DNA is TGTGCCAGCAGCAACGGACTAGCGGGGGATCGGGATACGCAGTATTTT. Its protein is CASSNGLAGDRDTQYF. V is TRBV6-1 and J is TRBJ2-3; 13 bases align to TRBD2. V trimming: 6 bases; J trimming: 6 bases; junction bases outside the gene matches: 9. CDR1 is MNHNS, CDR2 SASEGT, per germline. This CDR3 has 16 residues.

This clonotype was detected a few times. The rearrangement joins TRBV11-2 to TRBJ2-5, with 11 bases matching TRBD2. Germline V gene data show CDR1 as SGHAT and CDR2 as FQNNGV. The CDR3 totals 16 residues. V was pared by 5 bases and J by 2 bases, with 7 bases of the junction left unmatched. CDR3 sequence: CASSPRLAGTQETQYF. The CDR3 bases are TGTGCCAGCAGCCCACGACTAGCGGGGACTCAAGAGACCCAGTACTTC.

This rearrangement joins TRBV9 to TRBJ2-2; 7 bases are a match to TRBD2. The J segment lost 2 bases and the V segment lost 0 bases, leaving 7 bases of the junction unmatched. CDR1 and CDR2 from the germline V gene are SGDLS and YYNGEE. The CDR3 is made up of 17 amino acids. As DNA, the CDR3 is TGTGCCAGCAGCGTAGCTCGGTGGGGACTAAACACCGGGGAGCTGTTTTTT. Translating gives CASSVARWGLNTGELFF.

This clonotype was observed a handful of times. CDR3 sequence (DNA): TGTGCCAGCAAAGCCAGTAGCAACGTCCTGACTTTC. This codes for CASKASSNVLTF. This chain links TRBV9 with TRBJ2-6, with D unclear. Germline V CDR1 and CDR2: SGDLS, YYNGEE. This CDR3 is built from 12 residues. Deletions cut 6 bases from V and 9 bases from J, with 10 bases between.

This clonotype was seen a single time. The V call is TRBV18, the J call TRBJ2-5; 8 bases are shared with TRBD1. This CDR3 spans 14 amino acids. Germline CDR1 and CDR2: KGHSH and LQKENI. With 5 bases clipped from V and 4 bases from J, the junction kept 6 bases outside the gene matches. The CDR3 DNA reads as TGTGCCAGCTCAGACAGACAGGGGCGAGAGACCCAGTACTTC. Its protein product is CASSDRQGRETQYF.